The rows below give T cell receptor beta chains drawn from one sample of a study of T cells in Graves' hyperthyroidism and ophthalmopathy. TCRdb re-derived calls from the multiplex PCR reads in MiXCR, one entry per CDR3 protein. The table shows fewer than 350,000 distinct CDR3 sequences, with 15% to 20% occurring only once. Sample: blood. Receptors were obtained from a woman in her 40s with Graves' ophthalmopathy. The CDR3 runs from the conserved cysteine through the conserved F or W. The D gene is left open where the match is weak.

D gene: .; J gene: TRBJ1-1; V gene: TRBV30; CDR3 protein: CAWSVQENTEAFF
D gene: .; J gene: TRBJ1-1; V gene: TRBV28; CDR3 protein: CASSLIGVGAFF
D gene: .; J gene: TRBJ1-5; V gene: TRBV12-3/TRBV12-4; CDR3 protein: CASSLEVGVQGDQPQHF
D gene: TRBD2; J gene: TRBJ2-2; V gene: TRBV12-3/TRBV12-4; CDR3 protein: CASSNTPGLAGHTGELFF
D gene: .; J gene: TRBJ1-5; V gene: TRBV27; CDR3 protein: CASSLFGAIAADGKSNQPQHF
D gene: TRBD2; J gene: TRBJ2-5; V gene: TRBV28; CDR3 protein: CASSSISQLAGGWETQYF
D gene: .; J gene: TRBJ2-2; V gene: TRBV28; CDR3 protein: CASTLSPVQGGTNTGELFF
D gene: .; J gene: TRBJ2-5; V gene: TRBV27; CDR3 protein: CASSSPDTQETQYF
D gene: .; J gene: TRBJ1-1; V gene: TRBV7-9; CDR3 protein: CASSLSSGPHPKAFF
D gene: .; J gene: TRBJ1-3; V gene: TRBV11-2; CDR3 protein: CASSSLKTTYRNTIYF
D gene: TRBD1; J gene: TRBJ1-5; V gene: TRBV6-1; CDR3 protein: CASRHTTGRNQPQHF
D gene: TRBD1; J gene: TRBJ2-5; V gene: TRBV28; CDR3 protein: CASRDRGLWETQYF
D gene: .; J gene: TRBJ1-5; V gene: TRBV12-3/TRBV12-4; CDR3 protein: CASSGFGGARPQHF
D gene: .; J gene: TRBJ2-7; V gene: TRBV5-1; CDR3 protein: CASSLGLVTSEQYF
D gene: .; J gene: TRBJ2-7; V gene: TRBV11-2; CDR3 protein: CASSLDKGTYEQYF
D gene: .; J gene: TRBJ1-2; V gene: TRBV12-3/TRBV12-4; CDR3 protein: CASSLRETLGGYTF